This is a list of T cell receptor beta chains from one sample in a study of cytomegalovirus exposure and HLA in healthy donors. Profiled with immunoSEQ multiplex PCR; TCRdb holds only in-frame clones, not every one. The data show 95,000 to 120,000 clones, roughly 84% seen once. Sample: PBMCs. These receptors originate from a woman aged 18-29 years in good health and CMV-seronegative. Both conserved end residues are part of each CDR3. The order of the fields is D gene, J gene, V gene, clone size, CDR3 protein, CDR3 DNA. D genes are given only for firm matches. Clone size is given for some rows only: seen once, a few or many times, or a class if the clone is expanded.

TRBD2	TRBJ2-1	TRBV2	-	CASRGLAGAPGLEQFF	TGTGCCAGCAGGGGTCTAGCGGGGGCCCCGGGATTAGAGCAGTTCTTC
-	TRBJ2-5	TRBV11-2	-	CASSSQETQYF	TGTGCCAGCAGCTCACAAGAGACCCAGTACTTC
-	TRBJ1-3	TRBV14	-	CASRAGGQGNTIYF	TGTGCCAGCAGAGCGGGGGGGCAAGGAAACACCATATATTTT
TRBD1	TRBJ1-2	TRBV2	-	CASRGTVYGYTF	TGTGCCAGCAGGGGGACAGTTTATGGCTACACCTTC
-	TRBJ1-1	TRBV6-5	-	CASSYGGTEAFF	TGTGCCAGCAGTTACGGCGGCACTGAAGCTTTCTTT
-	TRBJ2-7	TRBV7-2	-	CASSSNRVEQYF	TGTGCCAGCAGTTCAAACAGGGTCGAGCAGTACTTC
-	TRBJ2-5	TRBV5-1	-	CASSSTGIGETQYF	TGCGCCAGCAGCTCCACAGGGATCGGGGAGACCCAGTACTTC
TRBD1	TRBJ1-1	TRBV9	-	CASSSWDSGGTEAFF	TGTGCCAGCAGCTCTTGGGACAGCGGGGGGACTGAAGCTTTCTTT
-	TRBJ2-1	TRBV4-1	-	CASSPGGAQQFF	TGCGCCAGCAGCCCCGGTGGGGCTCAGCAGTTCTTC
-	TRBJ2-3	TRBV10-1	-	CASSERGGKQADTQYF	TGCGCCAGCAGTGAGAGGGGGGGAAAGCAGGCAGATACGCAGTATTTT
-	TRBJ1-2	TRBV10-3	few	CAISGSSGRGDYGYTF	TGTGCCATCAGTGGCTCTAGTGGACGGGGAGATTATGGCTACACCTTC
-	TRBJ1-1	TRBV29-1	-	CSVVQLNTEAFF	TGCAGCGTTGTACAGTTGAACACTGAAGCTTTCTTT
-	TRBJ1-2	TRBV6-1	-	CASSDIRTEGSGYTF	TGTGCCAGCAGTGACATACGGACAGAGGGGTCCGGCTACACCTTC
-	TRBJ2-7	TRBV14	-	CASSLMSSYEQYF	TGTGCCAGCAGCCTCATGAGCTCCTACGAGCAGTACTTC
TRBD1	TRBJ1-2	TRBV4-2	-	CASSKTEQGPYGYTF	TGTGCCAGCAGCAAGACCGAACAGGGGCCCTATGGCTACACCTTC
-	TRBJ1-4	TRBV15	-	CATSRDTGFREKLFF	TGTGCCACCAGCAGAGATACGGGGTTCCGCGAAAAACTGTTTTTT
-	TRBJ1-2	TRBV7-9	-	CASSPPSRRGYTF	TGTGCCAGCAGCCCACCGTCTCGGAGAGGCTACACCTTC
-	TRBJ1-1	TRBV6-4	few	CASSVRMNTEAFF	TGTGCCAGCAGTGTCAGGATGAACACTGAAGCTTTCTTT
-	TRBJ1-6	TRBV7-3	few	CASSLQADLNSPLHF	TGTGCCAGCAGCTTACAGGCCGACCTTAATTCACCCCTCCACTTT
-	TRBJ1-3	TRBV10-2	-	CASSRGADGNTIYF	TGCGCCAGCAGTCGGGGGGCCGATGGAAACACCATATATTTT
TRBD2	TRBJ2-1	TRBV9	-	CASSSAGVGQFF	TGTGCCAGCAGCTCGGCGGGGGTGGGGCAGTTCTTC
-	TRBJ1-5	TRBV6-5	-	CASSYTVNQPQHF	TGTGCCAGCAGTTATACAGTCAATCAGCCCCAGCATTTT
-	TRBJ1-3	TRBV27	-	CASSIDRGNTIYF	TGTGCCAGCAGTATTGACAGGGGAAACACCATATATTTT
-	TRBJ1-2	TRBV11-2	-	CASSFGFTRPRVANYGYTF	TGTGCCAGCAGCTTTGGTTTTACCCGACCGAGGGTCGCTAACTATGGCTACACCTTC
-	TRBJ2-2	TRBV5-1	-	CASSLEASLPGELFF	TGCGCCAGCAGCTTGGAGGCTAGCTTGCCCGGGGAGCTGTTTTTT
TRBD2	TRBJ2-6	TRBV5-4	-	CASIAEGLAGGTGANVLTF	TGTGCCAGCATCGCAGAGGGACTAGCGGGGGGGACTGGGGCCAACGTCCTGACTTTC